This TCR beta chain was retrieved from a study of blood T cells in healthy people across ages. The CDR3 is 17 amino acids. V shed 0 bases and J shed 7 bases, with 19 bases lying between them. Germline CDR1 is MGHRA and CDR2 is YSYEKL. Using a J-beta primer mix together with a sample-barcoded 5' primer, a second PCR was run for about 6 to 12 cycles. TCRdb recomputed calls from the 5' RACE reads with MiXCR, one row per CDR3 protein. Among fewer than 800,000 distinct CDR3 sequences listed, about 32% were seen once. The sequence was collected from a woman older than 75 in good health. Sequencing was carried out using blood. The V and J genes are TRBV4-1 and TRBJ1-5; D may be TRBD1 (6 bases). The CDR3 protein is CASSQDFPGGGSQPQHF. As DNA, the CDR3 is TGCGCCAGCAGCCAAGACTTTCCCGGGGGCGGCTCACAGCCCCAGCATTTT.